The present entry profiles one TCR beta chain with its context. Not enrolled were patients with uncontrolled infection, other autoimmune disease, pregnancy or lactation. This sample is drawn from a study of T cells in Graves' hyperthyroidism and ophthalmopathy. V dropped 4 bases and J dropped 6 bases, with 10 bases sitting between them. This CDR3 is built from 12 residues. From germline, CDR1 is PRHDT and CDR2 FYEKMQ (reference sequence). Amplification of TCR beta CDR3 regions was performed using RNA transcripts as template. TCR CDR3 underwent first-round RT-PCR with the HTBI primer set. TCRdb reprocessed the multiplex PCR reads via MiXCR and lists one record per CDR3 protein. Here the sample spans a few hundred thousand distinct CDR3 sequences, over 35% being singletons.

The specimen was peripheral blood or thyroid tissue (not recorded which). This chain joins TRBV13 and TRBJ2-7; no definite D call. The clonotype originates from an adult woman with Graves' disease, either hyperthyroidism or ophthalmopathy (not recorded which). CDR3 protein: CASSSRFGEQYF. The DNA of the CDR3 is TGTGCCAGCAGCTCCCGGTTCGGCGAGCAGTACTTC.